Presented here are 30 T cell receptor beta chains from one specimen sequenced in a study of T cell responses to AZD1222 COVID-19 vaccine. Data came from immunoSEQ multiplex PCR; TCRdb stores just in-frame clones and leaves some out. The sample lists 90,000 to 150,000 clones, about 85% occurring once. Specimen: peripheral blood, collected on day 0 of AZD1222 vaccination. All receptors come from an adult in good health.

This clone was observed a handful of times. The chain recombines TRBV13 with TRBJ2-7; D unresolved. The germline V and J ends were trimmed by 5 bases and 2 bases, with 16 bases remaining between them. CDR1 is PRHDT and CDR2 is FYEKMQ in the germline V gene (reference sequence). This CDR3 spans 15 amino acids. CDR3 sequence reads: CASSRSQTQAYEQYF. The CDR3 nucleotides read TGTGCCAGCAGCCGATCACAGACACAAGCCTACGAGCAGTACTTC.

The chain uses TRBV11-2 and TRBJ2-2, with TRBD2 identical over 8 bases. In germline, CDR1 is SGHAT, CDR2 FQNNGV. Trimming at V came to 6 bases and at J to 3 bases, leaving 6 bases not matched to a gene. The CDR3 sequence is 15 residues long. CDR3 protein: CASRTGLADTGELFF. The CDR3 coding sequence is TGTGCCAGCAGAACCGGACTAGCTGACACCGGGGAGCTGTTTTTT. Complete variable domain (other parts from reference TRBV11-2 and TRBJ2-2): EAGVAQSPRYKIIEKRQSVAFWCNPISGHATLYWYQQILGQGPKLLIQFQNNGVVDDSQLPKDRFSAERLKGVDSTLKIQPAKLEDSAVYLCASRTGLADTGELFFGEGSRLTVL.

The gene calls are TRBV6-5 and TRBJ2-7; either TRBD1 or TRBD2 may supply D (6 bases each). The germline V and J ends were trimmed by 0 bases and 5 bases, with 11 bases remaining between them. The CDR3 spans 14 residues. Germline V lookup: CDR1 MNHEY, CDR2 SVGAGI. The CDR3 DNA is TGTGCCAGCAGTTACTCCGGGGGCTTCGACGAGCAGTACTTC. Residues: CASSYSGGFDEQYF.

This clone was seen only a few times. CDR3 sequence: CASSLAPGAYEQYF. CDR3 sequence (DNA): TGTGCCAGCAGCTTAGCGCCGGGGGCCTACGAGCAGTACTTC. The chain is built from TRBV7-2 and TRBJ2-7, with D maybe TRBD2 (6 bases). The length of the CDR3 is 14 residues. Trimming shortened V by 0 bases and J by 2 bases, and 8 bases separated the two germline ends. Germline V CDR1 and CDR2: SGHTA, FQGNSA.

Only one count was recorded for this clone. CDR3 residues: CASSPGGRQDPKETQYF. The CDR3 DNA follows: TGTGCCAGCAGCCCCGGTGGACGACAGGACCCAAAAGAGACCCAGTACTTC. The rearrangement uses TRBV28 and TRBJ2-5; a weak D match, TRBD1 (6 bases). Germline lookup yields CDR1 MDHEN and CDR2 SYDVKM. The CDR3 spans 17 residues. V was shortened by 6 bases and J by 3 bases, with 23 bases between the two germline ends.

The rearrangement joins TRBV7-2 to TRBJ2-5, with 8 bases fitting TRBD2. J was trimmed by 1 base and V by 2 bases; bases with no gene match: 0. The CDR3 totals 14 residues. Per the germline V gene, CDR1 is SGHTA and CDR2 is FQGNSA. This CDR3 is CASSLSGGQETQYF. The CDR3, as DNA: TGTGCCAGCAGCTTAAGCGGGGGCCAAGAGACCCAGTACTTC.

The V gene is TRBV28, the J gene TRBJ1-6; D is perhaps TRBD1 (5 bases). Germline lookup yields CDR1 MDHEN and CDR2 SYDVKM. Between the trimmed V and J ends, which lost 1 base and 6 bases, there was a span of 13 bases. The CDR3 consists of 16 residues. CDR3 sequence (DNA): TGTGCCAGCAGTTTATTCCGGACAACGGGTAATTCACCCCTCCACTTT. Translation: CASSLFRTTGNSPLHF.

The chain uses TRBV5-1 and TRBJ2-2, with D perhaps TRBD2 (5 bases). Germline V CDR1 and CDR2: SGHRS, YFSETQ. V lost 0 bases, J lost 0 bases, and 9 bases lay in between. This CDR3 comprises 16 residues. CDR3 DNA sequence: TGCGCCAGCAGCTTGGCGGGGTTCCCGAACACCGGGGAGCTGTTTTTT. Translated, it gives CASSLAGFPNTGELFF.

The V call is TRBV5-4, the J call TRBJ1-6; possible D gene TRBD1, 6 bases. Trimming shortened V by 0 bases and J by 7 bases, and 11 bases separated the two germline ends. CDR1 and CDR2 (germline): SGHNT, YYREEE (reference sequence). The CDR3 has 15 amino acids. The CDR3 DNA sequence: TGTGCCAGCAGCTTGGTACCAACAGGGAATTCACCCCTCCACTTT. It yields the protein CASSLVPTGNSPLHF.

In this sample, this clone turned up once. The V call is TRBV5-1, the J call TRBJ2-7; 10 bases line up with TRBD2. This CDR3 region has 16 residues. CDR1 and CDR2 (germline): SGHRS, YFSETQ. The V gene end was trimmed by 4 bases and the J gene end by 2 bases; junction bases not matched to a gene: 9. The CDR3 reads CASSLTGTSVTYEQYF. The CDR3, as DNA: TGCGCCAGCAGCCTAACCGGGACTAGCGTCACCTACGAGCAGTACTTC.

The chain employs TRBV19 and TRBJ2-7, with 8 bases that match TRBD1. CDR3 size: 15 residues. Trimming at V came to 4 bases and at J to 1 base, leaving 6 bases not matched to a gene. Germline V gene sequence: CDR1 LNHDA, CDR2 SQIVND (reference sequence). CDR3 protein: CASSTLGTGSYEQYF. The CDR3, as DNA: TGTGCCAGTAGTACCCTCGGGACAGGTTCCTACGAGCAGTACTTC.

J is TRBJ2-5 and V is TRBV4-1; D is possibly TRBD2 (7 bases). Germline values: CDR1 MGHRA, CDR2 YSYEKL. V was pared by 1 base and J by 4 bases, with 13 bases between. The CDR3 is 15 residues long. CDR3 nucleotides: TGCGCCAGCAGCCAAGGCCGGGGGGCAGGAGAGACCCAGTACTTC. This sequence encodes CASSQGRGAGETQYF.

The genes are TRBV3-1 (or the pseudogene TRBV3-2) and TRBJ1-3; no definite D call. The length of the CDR3 is 11 residues. Trimming cost V 2 bases and J 6 bases, with 2 bases left between them. Per germline, CDR1 LGHDT and CDR2 YNNKEL (reference sequence). In nucleotides, the CDR3 is TGTGCCAGCAGCCAACCAAACACCATATATTTT. Translating gives CASSQPNTIYF.

The CDR3 here is CASSSTGPAYEQYF. The CDR3 DNA is TGTGCCAGCAGTTCGACGGGGCCAGCCTACGAGCAGTACTTC. The chain uses TRBV27 and TRBJ2-7; D assignment may be TRBD1 or TRBD2 (5 bases each). There are 14 residues in the CDR3. V dropped 4 bases and J dropped 2 bases, with 12 bases sitting between them. Germline V CDR1 and CDR2: MNHEY, SMNVEV (reference sequence).

V is TRBV4-3 and J is TRBJ1-4; D not resolved. CDR1 is LGHNA, CDR2 YSLEER, per germline. This CDR3 spans 15 amino acids. The ends were cut back, 1 base at V and 8 bases at J, with 14 bases in the middle. The CDR3 DNA sequence: TGCGCCAGCAGCCAAGCAGTTCCCTTTGGGGAAAAACTGTTTTTT. This sequence encodes CASSQAVPFGEKLFF.

This clone was recorded a few times. Other DNA sequences of this sample code for an identical CDR3. This sequence joins TRBV5-4 and TRBJ1-1; D is undetermined. The V end was cut by 0 bases, the J end by 3 bases, with 9 bases between. Germline CDR1 SGHNT, CDR2 YYREEE (reference sequence). This CDR3 region has 14 residues. CDR3 protein: CASSLGRGDTEAFF. CDR3 DNA: TGTGCCAGCAGCTTGGGGCGCGGGGACACTGAAGCTTTCTTT.

The chain joins TRBV10-3 to TRBJ1-2; D is possibly TRBD1 (5 bases). Germline CDR1 reads ENHRY; CDR2 reads SYGVKD. The CDR3 sequence is 13 residues long. Deletions cut 2 bases from V and 4 bases from J, with 8 bases between. CDR3 sequence reads: CAISERGGYGYTF. In DNA form, the CDR3 reads TGTGCCATCAGTGAGAGGGGTGGCTATGGCTACACCTTC.

CDR3 DNA sequence: TGTGCCAGCAGCTTAATGGGGGGCCGGCAGGGCACAGATACGCAGTATTTT. Translated, it gives CASSLMGGRQGTDTQYF. This chain connects TRBV7-3 to TRBJ2-3; D might be TRBD1 or TRBD2, each matching 6 bases. The CDR3 sequence is 17 residues long. Germline-derived CDR1 and CDR2 are SGHTA and FQGTGA. V lost 1 base to trimming and J lost 1 base, with 15 bases between them. Filled out from reference TRBV7-3 and TRBJ2-3, the complete variable domain reads GAGVSQTPSNKVTEKGKYVELRCDPISGHTALYWYRQSLGQGPEFLIYFQGTGAADDSGLPNDRFFAVRPEGSVSTLKIQRTERGDSAVYLCASSLMGGRQGTDTQYFGPGTRLTVL.

The chain links TRBV28 to TRBJ1-1; D not certain. The V gene lost 1 base and the J gene lost 1 base, with 7 bases spanning the gap. The CDR3 extends over 14 amino acids. Germline loops: CDR1 MDHEN, CDR2 SYDVKM. The CDR3: CASSLSPANTEAFF. CDR3 sequence (DNA): TGTGCCAGCAGTTTATCCCCGGCGAACACTGAAGCTTTCTTT.

The sample holds one count of this clone. This rearrangement joins TRBV5-1 to TRBJ2-3; D is perhaps TRBD2 (7 bases). The CDR3 consists of 15 residues. The germline V gene has CDR1 SGHRS and CDR2 YFSETQ. V was trimmed by 1 base and J by 3 bases, leaving 12 bases between them. DNA of the CDR3: TGCGCCAGCAGCTTGTTGGGGGGGCATACAGATACGCAGTATTTT. Protein product: CASSLLGGHTDTQYF.

CDR3 sequence reads: CASSLDRGGQVDGELFF. CDR3 nucleotides: TGTGCCAGCAGCTTAGATCGAGGAGGACAGGTAGACGGGGAGCTGTTTTTT. This rearrangement joins TRBV7-2 to TRBJ2-2; 7 nucleotides line up with TRBD1. The germline CDR1 and CDR2 sequences are SGHTA and FQGNSA. The CDR3 has 17 amino acids. Trimming removed 1 base from V and 7 bases from J; junction bases left unmatched: 12.

This chain joins TRBV10-3 and TRBJ2-5; perhaps TRBD2 as D (7 bases). The germline gives CDR1 ENHRY, CDR2 SYGVKD. V was clipped by 2 bases and J by 5 bases, with 15 bases between them. The CDR3 is made up of 15 amino acids. The CDR3 coding sequence is TGTGCCATCAGTGAGAGGGGGGGCGTAGGGGAGACCCAGTACTTC. It yields the protein CAISERGGVGETQYF.

The chain links TRBV5-5 to TRBJ1-3, with D uncertain. V lost 4 bases and J lost 0, with 11 bases in between. CDR3 size: 15 residues. CDR1 and CDR2 (germline): SGHKS, YYEKEE (reference sequence). The CDR3 loop is CASSVQLNSGNTIYF. CDR3 DNA sequence: TGTGCCAGCAGCGTACAGCTGAACTCTGGAAACACCATATATTTT.

The chain recombines TRBV11-3 with TRBJ1-2, with D unresolved. Between the trimmed V and J ends, which lost 8 bases and 0 bases, there was a span of 4 bases. The CDR3 is 11 residues long. Germline V gives CDR1 SGHNT, CDR2 YENEEA. The CDR3 reads CASSSNYGYTF. As DNA, the CDR3 is TGTGCCAGCTCGTCTAACTATGGCTACACCTTC. Filled out from reference TRBV11-3 and TRBJ1-2, the complete variable domain reads EAGVVQSPRYKIIEKKQPVAFWCNPISGHNTLYWYLQNLGQGPELLIRYENEEAVDDSQLPKDRFSAERLKGVDSTLKIQPAELGDSAVYLCASSSNYGYTFGSGTRLTVV.

In this sample, this clone turned up a few times. The V and J genes are TRBV28 and TRBJ1-6; D might be TRBD1 (6 bases). The germline V and J ends were trimmed by 11 bases and 9 bases, with 35 bases remaining between them. This CDR3 comprises 19 residues. The germline V gene has CDR1 MDHEN and CDR2 SYDVKM. The CDR3 region is CAPPNYAQKGQKVSSPLHF. Written as DNA, the CDR3 is TGTGCCCCCCCAAACTACGCCCAAAAAGGACAGAAGGTGAGTTCACCCCTCCACTTT.

The chain couples TRBV7-8 to TRBJ1-6; a possible D gene is TRBD1 (6 bases). The CDR3 runs 16 residues. Germline CDR1 reads SGHVS; CDR2 reads FQNEAQ. V gave up 5 bases and J gave up 5 bases, with 16 bases separating them. CDR3 coding DNA: TGTGCCAGCAGCAACAGGGTACAGATAGATAATTCACCCCTCCACTTT. It specifies CASSNRVQIDNSPLHF.

The chain has TRBV7-6 and TRBJ1-1, with D uncertain. Germline V CDR1 and CDR2: SGHVS, FNYEAQ. This CDR3 has 14 residues. Deletions cut 1 base from V and 4 bases from J, with 10 bases between. DNA for the CDR3: TGTGCCAGCAGCTTAGTCCAGTTGGGCACTGAAGCTTTCTTT. It specifies CASSLVQLGTEAFF.

V gene TRBV21-1 combines with J gene TRBJ2-7; the D call of TRBD2 is as the table states it, not checked on the DNA. TRBV21-1 is a documented pseudogene. The CDR3 is made up of 16 amino acids. CDR3 sequence: CASSNRTSGGPYEQYF. The CDR3 coding sequence is TGTGCCAGCAGCAACCGGACTAGCGGCGGTCCCTACGAGCAGTACTTC.

This chain connects TRBV11-3 to TRBJ2-1, with D perhaps TRBD2 (6 bases). The CDR3 loop spans 13 amino acids. V dropped 2 bases and J dropped 7 bases, with 9 bases sitting between them. Looked up from germline, CDR1 is SGHNT and CDR2 is YENEEA. The CDR3 DNA reads as TGTGCCAGCAGCTTACCTGGGGGGAATGAGCAGTTCTTC. Amino acid sequence: CASSLPGGNEQFF. Complete variable domain (other parts from reference TRBV11-3 and TRBJ2-1): EAGVVQSPRYKIIEKKQPVAFWCNPISGHNTLYWYLQNLGQGPELLIRYENEEAVDDSQLPKDRFSAERLKGVDSTLKIQPAELGDSAVYLCASSLPGGNEQFFGPGTRLTVL.

The V and J genes are TRBV11-3 and TRBJ2-7, with a possible D match to TRBD2 (5 bases). This CDR3 region has 15 residues. CDR1 and CDR2 (germline): SGHNT, YENEEA. The V end was cut by 7 bases, the J end by 1 base, with 17 bases between. CDR3 protein: CASTGGGPDSYEQYF. The CDR3 coding sequence is TGTGCCAGCACCGGTGGCGGGCCGGATTCCTACGAGCAGTACTTC. The entire variable domain, with the rest obtained from reference TRBV11-3 and TRBJ2-7, is as follows: EAGVVQSPRYKIIEKKQPVAFWCNPISGHNTLYWYLQNLGQGPELLIRYENEEAVDDSQLPKDRFSAERLKGVDSTLKIQPAELGDSAVYLCASTGGGPDSYEQYFGPGTRLTVT.